These 2 T cell receptor beta chains came from one sample sequenced in a study of blood T cells in healthy people across ages. A second 7 to 11 cycle PCR used barcoded and J-beta primers. TCRdb ran MiXCR on the 5' RACE reads and lists one entry per CDR3 protein. Seen here are around 940,000 distinct CDR3 sequences, just over 50% observed once, and the top ten hold about 22%. Sequenced input: blood. Receptor source: a woman aged 60 to 75 in good health.

The chain is built from TRBV20-1 and TRBJ2-1, with 9 positions matching TRBD1. The germline gives CDR1 DFQATT, CDR2 SNEGSKA (reference sequence). The ends lost 5 bases at V and 0 bases at J; junction bases unmatched: 5. This CDR3 has 15 amino acids. DNA of the CDR3: TGCAGTGCTCCCGACAGGGGGAGCTCCTACAATGAGCAGTTCTTC. This codes for CSAPDRGSSYNEQFF.

The gene calls are TRBV4-1 and TRBJ2-7; the D is unclear. The CDR3 extends over 16 amino acids. Trimming pared 1 base from V and 0 bases from J, leaving 13 bases between. Germline V gives CDR1 MGHRA, CDR2 YSYEKL. The CDR3 nucleotides are TGCGCCAGCAGCCAAGTTCCTGCAGCGAGCTCCTACGAGCAGTACTTC. It specifies CASSQVPAASSYEQYF.